This TCR beta chain was captured by sequencing in a study of spatial heterogeneity in lung cancer. The time point was: blood at routine non-recurrence follow-up after resection. TCRdb fed the 5' RACE reads into MiXCR, producing one record per CDR3 protein. The table has approximately 93,000 distinct CDR3 sequences, just under 20% seen once. This CDR3 is built from 13 residues. CDR1 LNHDA and CDR2 SQIVND come from the germline V gene (reference sequence). With 3 bases removed from V and 3 bases from J, the gap between germline ends came to 6 bases. This rearrangement joins TRBV19 to TRBJ1-5; unclear D gene. The source of this sequence is a male donor with early-stage non-small cell lung cancer. Sequencing was performed on PBMCs, taken at follow-up. CDR3 amino acids: CASSMTDNQPQHF. The CDR3, as DNA: TGTGCCAGTAGTATGACGGACAATCAGCCCCAGCATTTT.